This entry lists 21 T cell receptor beta chains sequenced from one sample in a study of T cell changes during pregnancy in multiple sclerosis. The protocol was immunoSEQ multiplex PCR, while the TCRdb copy is restricted to in-frame clones and leaves out a portion. The data hold roughly 110,000 clones, with roughly 89% observed a single time. Specimen: peripheral blood, collected before pregnancy. Receptors originate from a female donor with multiple sclerosis, enrolled in a pregnancy study.

V gene TRBV12-5 combines with J gene TRBJ1-5, with TRBD1 matching over 7 bases. The CDR3 extends over 16 amino acids. Losses at the gene ends were 4 bases for V and 5 bases for J; bases not matched to a gene: 11. Germline loops: CDR1 LGHNT, CDR2 FRNRAP. CDR3 residues: CASGWAGGLGHQPQHF. CDR3 bases: TGTGCTAGTGGTTGGGCAGGGGGTTTGGGCCATCAGCCCCAGCATTTT.

This clone occurred once. The CDR3: CASSRTSGEQYF. The CDR3 DNA sequence: TGTGCCAGCAGCCGGACTAGCGGCGAGCAGTACTTC. The chain joins TRBV25-1 to TRBJ2-7; 10 nucleotides line up with TRBD2. Trimming cost V 6 bases and J 6 bases; bases outside gene matches: 2. Germline CDR1 reads MGHDK; CDR2 reads SYGVNS. The CDR3 covers 12 residues.

This rearrangement joins TRBV23-1 to TRBJ1-5; D perhaps matches TRBD1 (5 bases). TRBV23-1 is assigned to the ORF class and has an uncertain function. This CDR3 is 15 amino acids long. Trimming shortened V by 7 bases and J by 6 bases, and 19 bases separated the two germline ends. CDR3 loop: CASNRRGIDSQPQHF. The DNA for the CDR3 is TGCGCCAGCAACAGGCGGGGGATTGATTCTCAGCCCCAGCATTTT.

J is TRBJ2-2 and V is TRBV27; TRBD2 aligns across 8 bases. Germline-derived CDR1 and CDR2 are MNHEY and SMNVEV (reference sequence). Germline trimming cut 2 bases from V and 0 bases from J; bases unmatched to any gene: 8. The length of the CDR3 is 18 residues. The CDR3 coding sequence is TGTGCCAGCAGTTTACGGGCGGGAGGAACCGCGAACACCGGGGAGCTGTTTTTT. Protein product: CASSLRAGGTANTGELFF.

This clone was seen only once. The CDR3 region has the DNA TGCGCCAGCAGCCAGGGGACAAAATCCTACGAGCAGTACTTC. It yields the protein CASSQGTKSYEQYF. This chain joins TRBV4-3 and TRBJ2-7, with D possibly being TRBD1 (6 bases). The CDR3 sequence is 14 residues long. Germline assignment: CDR1 LGHNA and CDR2 YSLEER. The V end lost 3 bases, the J end lost 1 base, and 10 bases lay between the germline ends.

CDR3 in DNA: TGTGCCAGCAGCCCCACGGGACTAGCGGGAGGCGAGCAGTACTTC. It codes for CASSPTGLAGGEQYF. This rearrangement joins TRBV7-3 to TRBJ2-7; 15 bases are a match to TRBD2. Germline V gene lookup returns CDR1 SGHTA and CDR2 FQGTGA. The CDR3 sequence is 15 residues long. V shed 5 bases, J shed 6 bases, and the junction held 5 bases outside the gene matches.

The chain is built from TRBV28 and TRBJ2-7; possible D gene TRBD1, 6 bases. The CDR3 covers 14 residues. The germline gives CDR1 MDHEN, CDR2 SYDVKM. V was shortened by 5 bases and J by 3 bases, with 14 bases between the two germline ends. The CDR3 coding sequence is TGTGCCAGCAGTCCGGGACACCTCTTCTACGAGCAGTACTTC. Translated, it gives CASSPGHLFYEQYF.

The chain uses TRBV5-1 and TRBJ1-1, with TRBD1 matching 8 bases. J gave up 1 base and V 0 bases, and 2 bases lay outside the gene matches. CDR3 size: 15 residues. The V gene's germline CDR1 is SGHRS and CDR2 YFSETQ. The DNA for the CDR3 is TGCGCCAGCAGCTTGGGACAGGGGCCGAACACTGAAGCTTTCTTT. Translated, it gives CASSLGQGPNTEAFF.

V gene TRBV6-6 combines with J gene TRBJ1-6; weak D call: TRBD1 (6 bases). Per germline, CDR1 MNHNY and CDR2 SVGAGI (reference sequence). V lost 8 bases and J 7 bases, leaving 15 bases between the germline ends. The CDR3 is made up of 14 amino acids. The CDR3 DNA sequence: TGTGCCAGCCATGCACAGGGAATCAATTCACCCCTCCACTTT. Its protein is CASHAQGINSPLHF.

V usage is TRBV2 and J usage is TRBJ1-1; 9 bases are shared with TRBD1. The CDR3 is made up of 15 amino acids. Germline V gene data show CDR1 as SNHLY and CDR2 as FYNNEI. Trimming cost V 5 bases and J 5 bases; bases outside gene matches: 9. The CDR3 sequence is CASSRRTGAWTEAFF. The CDR3, as DNA: TGTGCCAGCAGTAGACGGACAGGGGCATGGACTGAAGCTTTCTTT. Full variable domain (missing parts from reference TRBV2 and TRBJ1-1): EPEVTQTPSHQVTQMGQEVILRCVPISNHLYFYWYRQILGQKVEFLVSFYNNEISEKSEIFDDQFSVERPDGSNFTLKIRSTKLEDSAMYFCASSRRTGAWTEAFFGQGTRLTVV.

This sequence joins TRBV20-1 and TRBJ2-3; a possible D gene is TRBD2 (5 bases). CDR1 is DFQATT, CDR2 SNEGSKA, per germline (reference sequence). The V end lost 2 bases, the J end lost 9 bases, and 9 bases lay between the germline ends. The CDR3 spans 11 residues. The CDR3, as DNA: TGCAGTGCTAGACAGCGGCAAACGCAGTATTTT. Its protein product is CSARQRQTQYF.

The chain links TRBV6-1 to TRBJ2-5; 12 nucleotides match TRBD2. This CDR3 has 14 residues. Germline V CDR1 and CDR2: MNHNS, SASEGT. V was pared by 7 bases and J by 5 bases, with 5 bases of the junction left unmatched. Here the CDR3 reads CASIRLAGAETQYF. CDR3 coding DNA: TGTGCCAGCATCAGACTAGCGGGGGCTGAGACCCAGTACTTC.

The genes are TRBV6-6 and TRBJ1-5, with D unresolved. Germline assignment: CDR1 MNHNY and CDR2 SVGAGI (reference sequence). Trimming pared 0 bases from V and 7 bases from J, leaving 7 bases between. This CDR3 has 13 residues. CDR3 loop: CASSYSPRQPQHF. For the CDR3, the DNA is TGTGCCAGCAGTTACTCCCCGAGGCAGCCCCAGCATTTT.

This chain connects TRBV2 to TRBJ1-5; D is ambiguous. Trimming shortened V by 0 bases and J by 4 bases, and 7 bases separated the two germline ends. Germline loops: CDR1 SNHLY, CDR2 FYNNEI. This CDR3 is 14 amino acids long. CDR3 protein: CASSEASPNQPQHF. The CDR3, as DNA: TGTGCCAGCAGTGAAGCTTCCCCTAATCAGCCCCAGCATTTT.

This chain uses TRBV18 with TRBJ1-1, with D perhaps matching TRBD1 (6 bases). The CDR3 spans 13 residues. V was trimmed by 5 bases and J by 5 bases, leaving 12 bases between them. Germline V gene data show CDR1 as KGHSH and CDR2 as LQKENI. The DNA of the CDR3 is TGTGCCAGCTCAGCGAACAGGGATACTGAAGCTTTCTTT. This gives the protein CASSANRDTEAFF.

The chain is built from TRBV11-2 and TRBJ2-5; 9 bases align to TRBD2. The CDR3 runs to 17 residues. CDR1 is SGHAT and CDR2 is FQNNGV in the germline V gene. Trimming removed 8 bases from V and 2 bases from J; junction bases left unmatched: 15. The CDR3 nucleotides read TGTGCCAGCGGGTGGGGGACTAGCAGTATATATCAAGAGACCCAGTACTTC. Protein product: CASGWGTSSIYQETQYF. Full variable domain (missing parts from reference TRBV11-2 and TRBJ2-5): EAGVAQSPRYKIIEKRQSVAFWCNPISGHATLYWYQQILGQGPKLLIQFQNNGVVDDSQLPKDRFSAERLKGVDSTLKIQPAKLEDSAVYLCASGWGTSSIYQETQYFGPGTRLLVL.

Remarks on this clone: One junction end does not reproduce the germline sequence, and a read error may be involved. The chain has TRBV5-1 and TRBJ1-2; D possibly corresponds to TRBD1 (6 bases). There are 14 residues in the CDR3. Germline CDR1 SGHRS, CDR2 YFSETQ. The CDR3 loop is CASTLGGQGYGYTF. In nucleotides, the CDR3 is TGCGCCAGCACCTTGGGGGGCCAAGGATATGGCTACACCTTC.

This chain links TRBV19 with TRBJ2-7; a possible D gene is TRBD1 (6 bases). Germline CDR1 reads LNHDA; CDR2 reads SQIVND (reference sequence). Trimming shortened V by 0 bases and J by 2 bases, and 14 bases separated the two germline ends. The CDR3 is 16 residues long. The CDR3 bases are TGTGCCAGTAGTATAGATCGAGGGACAAGAGCCTACGAGCAGTACTTC. It specifies CASSIDRGTRAYEQYF.

V usage is TRBV4-3 and J usage is TRBJ1-1; D ambiguous. The CDR3 is made up of 13 amino acids. CDR1 LGHNA and CDR2 YSLEER come from the germline V gene. V was pared by 0 bases and J by 5 bases, with 7 bases between. In DNA form, the CDR3 reads TGCGCCAGCAGCCAAGATACGCGTACTGAAGCTTTCTTT. Its protein is CASSQDTRTEAFF.

The genes are TRBV5-4 and TRBJ2-3, with TRBD2 matching over 15 bases. Germline V CDR1 and CDR2: SGHNT, YYREEE (reference sequence). CDR3 length: 17 amino acids. The ends lost 4 bases at V and 2 bases at J; junction bases unmatched: 5. Here the CDR3 DNA reads TGTGCCAGCAGCACGGGACTAGCGGGGGGAACCACAGATACGCAGTATTTT. It codes for CASSTGLAGGTTDTQYF.

J is TRBJ2-3 and V is TRBV10-3; 12 nucleotides align to TRBD2. The germline V gene has CDR1 ENHRY and CDR2 SYGVKD. This CDR3 has 16 residues. Trimming took 6 bases from V and 6 from J; bases not matched to a gene: 10. The CDR3 DNA reads TGTGCCATCAGCGGGACTAGCGGGTCAATTAGGGATACGCAGTATTTT. Amino acid sequence: CAISGTSGSIRDTQYF.